Shown below are 16 T cell receptor beta chains from a single sample sequenced in a study of blood T cell repertoires in COVID-19. Assay: immunoSEQ multiplex PCR; the TCRdb copy retains only in-frame clones and omits some. The data contain roughly 250,000 clones, around 85% of them singletons. The sequenced material came from peripheral blood. The receptors were sampled from a human donor with COVID-19, enrolled during active disease. The donor label of this sample is uncertain.

The genes are TRBV7-2 and TRBJ2-7; a weak D match, TRBD2 (6 bases). The V gene lost 10 bases and the J gene lost 9 bases, with 25 bases spanning the gap. The V gene's germline CDR1 is SGHTA and CDR2 FQGNSA. CDR3 length: 14 residues. In DNA form, the CDR3 reads TGTGCCATCCACATCGGACATTGGGGACTTGGGCAGTACTTC. Its protein product is CAIHIGHWGLGQYF.

V usage is TRBV9 and J usage is TRBJ2-5; maybe TRBD1 (5 bases). Germline V gives CDR1 SGDLS, CDR2 YYNGEE. Deletions cut 0 bases from V and 5 bases from J, with 14 bases between. The CDR3 has 15 residues. The CDR3 DNA sequence: TGTGCCAGCAGCGTAGATTTGTCCAGGGTTGAGACCCAGTACTTC. Translation: CASSVDLSRVETQYF.

This chain links TRBV6-1 with TRBJ2-7; maybe TRBD1 (6 bases). Deletions cut 0 bases from V and 2 bases from J, with 14 bases between. The CDR3 is made up of 16 amino acids. Germline V gene data show CDR1 as MNHNS and CDR2 as SASEGT. CDR3 sequence (DNA): TGTGCCAGCAGTGAAGCAGTGCCGGGGACAACCTACGAGCAGTACTTC. This translates into CASSEAVPGTTYEQYF.

This chain joins TRBV18 and TRBJ1-2; 7 bases align to TRBD1. J was trimmed by 5 bases and V by 3 bases; bases with no gene match: 3. Germline V CDR1 and CDR2: KGHSH, LQKENI. This CDR3 region has 13 residues. The CDR3 region is CASSPTGEYGYTF. In DNA, the CDR3 is TGTGCCAGCTCACCCACAGGGGAATATGGCTACACCTTC. The variable domain in full, completed from reference TRBV18 and TRBJ1-2, reads NAGVMQNPRHLVRRRGQEARLRCSPMKGHSHVYWYRQLPEEGLKFMVYLQKENIIDESGMPKERFSAEFPKEGPSILRIQQVVRGDSAAYFCASSPTGEYGYTFGSGTRLTVV.

The rearrangement links TRBV30 to TRBJ1-2; TRBD1 might be the D (6 bases). CDR1 is GTSNPN and CDR2 is SVGIG in the germline V gene (reference sequence). The CDR3 covers 12 residues. Trimming removed 3 bases at V and 8 bases at J, with 13 bases between. Here the CDR3 reads CAWSKGGRGYTF. The CDR3 DNA reads as TGTGCCTGGAGCAAAGGGGGTAGGGGCTACACCTTC. Variable domain in full (rest from reference TRBV30 and TRBJ1-2): SQTIHQWPATLVQPVGSPLSLECTVEGTSNPNLYWYRQAAGRGLQLLFYSVGIGQISSEVPQNLSASRPQDRQFILSSKKLLLSDSGFYLCAWSKGGRGYTFGSGTRLTVV.

The chain uses TRBV25-1 and TRBJ2-1, with 13 bases that match TRBD2. After removal of 5 bases from V and 4 bases from J, the junction contained 5 bases not matched to a gene. This CDR3 comprises 16 residues. In germline, CDR1 is MGHDK, CDR2 SYGVNS. The CDR3 region is CASSKGLAGTYNEQFF. The CDR3 coding sequence is TGTGCCAGCAGTAAGGGACTAGCGGGGACATACAATGAGCAGTTCTTC. Combining the CDR3 with reference TRBV25-1 and TRBJ2-1 gives the whole variable domain EADIYQTPRYLVIGTGKKITLECSQTMGHDKMYWYQQDPGMELHLIHYSYGVNSTEKGDLSSESTVSRIRTEHFPLTLESARPSHTSQYLCASSKGLAGTYNEQFFGPGTRLTVL.

J is TRBJ1-2 and V is TRBV7-2, with TRBD1 matching over 8 bases. The V and J ends lost 5 bases and 5 bases, in that order; junction bases with no gene match: 7. The CDR3 totals 14 residues. Germline-derived CDR1 and CDR2 are SGHTA and FQGNSA. Here the CDR3 reads CASSAYRGGYGYTF. For the CDR3, the DNA is TGTGCCAGCAGCGCCTACAGGGGGGGGTATGGCTACACCTTC.

The V gene is TRBV28, the J gene TRBJ1-4; no firm D call. The V and J ends lost 3 bases and 5 bases respectively, with 7 bases between them. The germline V gene encodes CDR1 MDHEN and CDR2 SYDVKM. The CDR3 length is 13 residues. The CDR3 nucleotides are TGTGCCAGCAGTTTGGGCCGAAATGAAAAACTGTTTTTT. Its translation is CASSLGRNEKLFF.

This chain connects TRBV6-6 to TRBJ1-4, with 8 bases matching TRBD1. Germline-derived CDR1 and CDR2 are MNHNY and SVGAGI (reference sequence). Germline trimming cut 0 bases from V and 3 bases from J; bases unmatched to any gene: 3. The CDR3 contains 16 residues. The DNA for the CDR3 is TGTGCCAGCAGTTACTCCTGGACAGGGTCTAATGAAAAACTGTTTTTT. Residues: CASSYSWTGSNEKLFF.

This chain connects TRBV3-1 (or the pseudogene TRBV3-2) to TRBJ1-1; possibly TRBD1 for D (5 bases). This CDR3 is 14 amino acids long. Germline CDR1 LGHDT, CDR2 YNNKEL (reference sequence). The V end lost 6 bases, the J end lost 10 bases, and 21 bases lay between the germline ends. CDR3 loop: CASSSRGPGKGAFF. DNA for the CDR3: TGTGCCAGCAGTTCGCGGGGCCCAGGGAAGGGAGCTTTCTTT.

The V gene is TRBV28, the J gene TRBJ1-1, with no clear D. The CDR3 has 17 amino acids. Germline assignment: CDR1 MDHEN and CDR2 SYDVKM. V was clipped by 1 base and J by 2 bases, with 17 bases between them. This CDR3 reads CASSLSRAMGSNTEAFF. The CDR3 DNA sequence: TGTGCCAGCAGTTTATCGAGGGCTATGGGGTCTAACACTGAAGCTTTCTTT.

The genes are TRBV24-1 and TRBJ2-3; the D gene is possibly TRBD1 (5 bases). CDR3 size: 14 residues. The V gene's germline CDR1 is KGHDR and CDR2 SFDVKD. V was shortened by 4 bases and J by 3 bases, with 10 bases between the two germline ends. The CDR3 DNA sequence: TGTGCCACCAGTGACCCCAGGGCGACAGATACGCAGTATTTT. Encoded protein: CATSDPRATDTQYF.

This chain joins TRBV5-1 and TRBJ1-4; 8 nucleotides align to TRBD1. Unmatched junction bases numbered 6, after V lost 4 bases and J lost 7 bases. CDR3 length: 14 residues. Germline CDR1 is SGHRS and CDR2 is YFSETQ. The CDR3 nucleotides are TGCGCCAGCAGCCCCCGGACAGGGCGTGAAAAACTGTTTTTT. This translates into CASSPRTGREKLFF.

V gene TRBV7-6 combines with J gene TRBJ1-2; 9 bases align to TRBD1. Trimming cost V 5 bases and J 7 bases; bases outside gene matches: 8. CDR1 and CDR2 (germline): SGHVS, FNYEAQ. The CDR3 loop spans 14 amino acids. CDR3 residues: CASSPQGQGGGYTF. Here the CDR3 DNA reads TGTGCCAGCAGCCCCCAGGGACAGGGCGGTGGCTACACCTTC.

The chain carries TRBV29-1 and TRBJ2-5; the match to TRBD1 covers 8 bases. J gave up 3 bases and V 6 bases, and 6 bases lay outside the gene matches. Germline CDR1 reads SQVTM; CDR2 reads ANQGSEA. CDR3 length: 13 residues. The CDR3 reads CSVKWTGKETQYF. For the CDR3, the DNA is TGCAGCGTCAAATGGACAGGGAAAGAGACCCAGTACTTC.

The J gene is TRBJ2-7, the V gene TRBV9, with D possibly being TRBD2 (6 bases). Germline values: CDR1 SGDLS, CDR2 YYNGEE. V lost 3 bases to trimming and J lost 2 bases, with 12 bases between them. This CDR3 contains 14 residues. The CDR3 DNA reads as TGTGCCAGCAGCGCCCAAGCGGGCCCCTACGAGCAGTACTTC. Translating it yields CASSAQAGPYEQYF.